The next 24 T cell receptor beta chains were all read from a single sample in a study of shared clonotypes between healthy human individuals. Clones were read by immunoSEQ multiplex PCR, and TCRdb kept only the in-frame ones, dropping some. The sample records some 2,500,000 clones, about nine tenths being singletons. The sequenced sample consisted of naive CD4+ T cells from PBMCs. Specified subset: CD45RA+ positively selected. These TCRs come from a man aged 18-30 years in good health. Some clones in this sample may be carry-over from other donors' samples.

This clone was counted once. The chain carries TRBV5-4 and TRBJ2-3, with 9 bases identical to TRBD2. Germline V gene sequence: CDR1 SGHNT, CDR2 YYREEE (reference sequence). The CDR3 covers 15 residues. The V gene end was trimmed by 1 base and the J gene end by 6 bases; junction bases not matched to a gene: 6. CDR3: CASSLSAGGADTQYF. The CDR3 region has the DNA TGTGCCAGCAGCTTGTCGGCGGGAGGGGCTGATACGCAGTATTTT.

The gene calls are TRBV15 and TRBJ2-7, with D possibly matching TRBD1 (6 bases). This CDR3 is built from 15 residues. Per the germline V gene, CDR1 is LNHNV and CDR2 is YYDKDF (reference sequence). The V end was cut by 0 bases, the J end by 3 bases, with 12 bases between. The CDR3 coding sequence is TGTGCCACCAGCAGAGATTCCCAGGGGAACTACGAGCAGTACTTC. It codes for CATSRDSQGNYEQYF.

This chain joins TRBV11-2 and TRBJ2-7; 11 bases are a match to TRBD2. In germline, CDR1 is SGHAT, CDR2 FQNNGV. Germline trimming cut 5 bases from V and 2 bases from J; bases unmatched to any gene: 5. The CDR3 has 15 amino acids. The CDR3 DNA is TGTGCCAGCAGCAGGGGACTAGCGGTCACCTACGAGCAGTACTTC. Its translation: CASSRGLAVTYEQYF.

This clone showed up just once. V gene TRBV11-2 combines with J gene TRBJ1-5; D is perhaps TRBD1 (5 bases). Trimming took 1 base from V and 2 from J, leaving 12 bases between them. CDR3 length equals 16 residues. Per the germline V gene, CDR1 is SGHAT and CDR2 is FQNNGV. The CDR3 region is CASSLAGGGGNQPQHF. CDR3 in DNA: TGTGCCAGCAGCTTAGCCGGGGGTGGGGGCAATCAGCCCCAGCATTTT.

V gene TRBV18 combines with J gene TRBJ1-1; 9 bases map to TRBD1. There are 15 residues in the CDR3. V lost 3 bases to trimming and J lost 6 bases; unmatched junction nucleotides: 8. Looked up from germline, CDR1 is KGHSH and CDR2 is LQKENI. The CDR3 nucleotides are TGTGCCAGCTCACCCGGACAGGGGATTTATGCTGAAGCTTTCTTT. Translated, it gives CASSPGQGIYAEAFF. Supplemented by reference TRBV18 and TRBJ1-1, the full variable domain reads NAGVMQNPRHLVRRRGQEARLRCSPMKGHSHVYWYRQLPEEGLKFMVYLQKENIIDESGMPKERFSAEFPKEGPSILRIQQVVRGDSAAYFCASSPGQGIYAEAFFGQGTRLTVV.

The chain joins TRBV5-1 to TRBJ2-7, with a possible D match to TRBD1 (6 bases). This CDR3 is built from 14 residues. CDR1 and CDR2 (germline): SGHRS, YFSETQ. The ends were cut back, 7 bases at V and 4 bases at J, with 18 bases in the middle. CDR3 bases: TGCGCCAGCGCGTACTCAGGGGCGCGGTACGAGCAGTACTTC. Translated, it gives CASAYSGARYEQYF.

The chain couples TRBV5-6 to TRBJ2-6; D call uncertain. Germline V gene lookup returns CDR1 SGHDT and CDR2 YYEEEE. The CDR3 covers 15 residues. The V end was cut by 2 bases, the J end by 2 bases, with 8 bases between. CDR3 in amino acids: CASSFPETGANVLTF. As DNA, the CDR3 is TGTGCCAGCAGCTTTCCAGAAACTGGGGCCAACGTCCTGACTTTC.

With regard to this clone: This CDR3 is also generated by other DNA sequences in the sample. CDR3 nucleotides: TGTGCCAGCTCACCGGGGACAGGGAACACCGGGGAGCTGTTTTTT. Protein product: CASSPGTGNTGELFF. V and J are TRBV18 and TRBJ2-2; 8 bases agree with TRBD1. The junction had 1 base not matched to a gene; V was cut back by 3 bases and J by 1 base. This CDR3 comprises 15 residues. Germline CDR1 reads KGHSH; CDR2 reads LQKENI. The full variable domain, rest sourced from reference TRBV18 and TRBJ2-2, is NAGVMQNPRHLVRRRGQEARLRCSPMKGHSHVYWYRQLPEEGLKFMVYLQKENIIDESGMPKERFSAEFPKEGPSILRIQQVVRGDSAAYFCASSPGTGNTGELFFGEGSRLTVL.

This clone has only a few counts. V and J are TRBV27 and TRBJ2-1; perhaps TRBD2 as D (6 bases). CDR1 and CDR2 (germline): MNHEY, SMNVEV (reference sequence). The CDR3 consists of 15 residues. Trimming took off 6 bases at V and 0 bases at J, with 12 bases between the two ends. DNA for the CDR3: TGTGCCAGCAGACTAGCTCCCCGCTCCTACAATGAGCAGTTCTTC. Translating gives CASRLAPRSYNEQFF.

The CDR3 sequence is CAWGRGSNEQYF. CDR3 nucleotide sequence: TGTGCCTGGGGGAGGGGGAGCAACGAGCAGTACTTC. This sequence joins TRBV30 and TRBJ2-7; D perhaps matches TRBD2 (7 bases). The CDR3 spans 12 residues. V dropped 5 bases and J dropped 5 bases, with 13 bases sitting between them. Germline values: CDR1 GTSNPN, CDR2 SVGIG (reference sequence). Complete variable domain (other parts from reference TRBV30 and TRBJ2-7): SQTIHQWPATLVQPVGSPLSLECTVEGTSNPNLYWYRQAAGRGLQLLFYSVGIGQISSEVPQNLSASRPQDRQFILSSKKLLLSDSGFYLCAWGRGSNEQYFGPGTRLTVT.

This chain links TRBV28 with TRBJ2-7, with TRBD1 matching 7 bases. From germline, CDR1 is MDHEN and CDR2 SYDVKM. Trimming cost V 7 bases and J 4 bases; bases outside gene matches: 10. The CDR3 has 14 amino acids. The CDR3 spells CASKPGQTSYEQYF. CDR3 DNA: TGTGCCAGCAAACCGGGACAGACATCTTACGAGCAGTACTTC.

J is TRBJ2-7 and V is TRBV21-1; whether TRBD1, the table's D call, matches the DNA was not checked. TRBV21-1 is labeled a pseudogene. The CDR3 runs 14 residues. The CDR3 DNA is TGTGCCAGCAGCAAAAAGGCCAGGGGCAACGAGCAGTACTTC. Translation gives CASSKKARGNEQYF.

This chain joins TRBV7-2 and TRBJ2-1; D perhaps matches TRBD2 (7 bases). Trimming took 2 bases from V and 10 from J, leaving 24 bases between them. The CDR3 contains 17 residues. Looked up from germline, CDR1 is SGHTA and CDR2 is FQGNSA. CDR3 sequence: CASSLYEREGGFWEQFF. The CDR3, as DNA: TGTGCCAGCAGCTTATATGAGCGGGAAGGGGGTTTCTGGGAGCAGTTCTTC.

The rearrangement links TRBV2 to TRBJ1-6; no firm D call. With 0 bases removed from V and 6 bases from J, the gap between germline ends came to 9 bases. Per the germline V gene, CDR1 is SNHLY and CDR2 is FYNNEI. There are 15 residues in the CDR3. The CDR3 loop is CASSEARQVNSPLHF. The CDR3 coding sequence is TGTGCCAGCAGTGAAGCTCGGCAGGTTAATTCACCCCTCCACTTT.

This clone was detected only once. The chain combines TRBV2 with TRBJ2-7, with 7 bases identical to TRBD1. The CDR3 covers 15 residues. From germline, CDR1 is SNHLY and CDR2 FYNNEI. V lost 4 bases to trimming and J lost 3 bases; unmatched junction nucleotides: 9. The CDR3 DNA sequence: TGTGCCAGCAGTGGTTTACAGGGGAAATTCTACGAGCAGTACTTC. Protein sequence: CASSGLQGKFYEQYF.

The V call is TRBV14, the J call TRBJ1-1, with 8 bases matching TRBD1. J gave up 3 bases and V 4 bases, and 4 bases lay outside the gene matches. The germline V gene has CDR1 SGHDN and CDR2 FVKESK. This CDR3 is built from 14 residues. CDR3 nucleotide sequence: TGTGCCAGCAGCCGATGGACAGGGTACACTGAAGCTTTCTTT. This translates into CASSRWTGYTEAFF. Full variable domain (outside the CDR3, taken from reference TRBV14 and TRBJ1-1): EAGVTQFPSHSVIEKGQTVTLRCDPISGHDNLYWYRRVMGKEIKFLLHFVKESKQDESGMPNNRFLAERTGGTYSTLKVQPAELEDSGVYFCASSRWTGYTEAFFGQGTRLTVV.

The gene calls are TRBV29-1 and TRBJ1-1; 10 bases line up with TRBD1. The junction had 9 bases not matched to a gene; V was cut back by 2 bases and J by 0 bases. The CDR3 length is 17 residues. CDR1 and CDR2 from the germline V gene are SQVTM and ANQGSEA. CDR3 amino acids: CSVELPGQGVVNTEAFF. The DNA for the CDR3 is TGCAGCGTTGAACTCCCCGGACAGGGGGTTGTGAACACTGAAGCTTTCTTT.

The chain carries TRBV4-1 and TRBJ2-1; the D gene is possibly TRBD1 (5 bases). V lost 0 bases and J 3 bases, leaving 9 bases between the germline ends. CDR3 length: 15 amino acids. CDR1 MGHRA and CDR2 YSYEKL come from the germline V gene. In DNA, the CDR3 is TGCGCCAGCAGCCAAGATCATAGGGGCTACAATGAGCAGTTCTTC. This translates into CASSQDHRGYNEQFF.

This chain joins TRBV28 and TRBJ2-5; D gene ambiguous. Trimming removed 10 bases at V and 7 bases at J, with 13 bases between. Germline V lookup: CDR1 MDHEN, CDR2 SYDVKM. CDR3 size: 11 residues. The CDR3 loop reads CATTKDPTQYF. The CDR3 nucleotides are TGTGCCACCACGAAGGATCCGACCCAGTACTTC. The variable domain in full, with the rest retrieved from reference TRBV28 and TRBJ2-5, is DVKVTQSSRYLVKRTGEKVFLECVQDMDHENMFWYRQDPGLGLRLIYFSYDVKMKEKGDIPEGYSVSREKKERFSLILESASTNQTSMYLCATTKDPTQYFGPGTRLLVL.

The genes are TRBV7-2 and TRBJ2-7; D gene unclear. CDR3 size: 11 residues. In germline, CDR1 is SGHTA, CDR2 FQGNSA. Trimming stripped 8 bases from V and 0 bases from J, with 5 bases between. Written as DNA, the CDR3 is TGTGCCAGCGTGGCCTCCTACGAGCAGTACTTC. Translation gives CASVASYEQYF.

This clone has just one count. The chain combines TRBV6-4 with TRBJ2-7; D is perhaps TRBD1 or TRBD2 (5 bases each). The V end was cut by 2 bases, the J end by 2 bases, with 7 bases between. The CDR3 spans 13 residues. From germline, CDR1 is MRHNA and CDR2 SNTAGT. Written as DNA, the CDR3 is TGTGCCAGCAGTGACAAGGGACCCTACGAGCAGTACTTC. Translation: CASSDKGPYEQYF.

The chain joins TRBV19 to TRBJ1-1; the D is unclear. The CDR3 covers 15 residues. CDR1 and CDR2 from the germline V gene are LNHDA and SQIVND (reference sequence). V was clipped by 4 bases and J by 0 bases, with 12 bases between them. The CDR3 is CASSTDNNLNTEAFF. CDR3 DNA: TGTGCCAGTAGTACGGATAACAATCTGAACACTGAAGCTTTCTTT.

V and J are TRBV28 and TRBJ2-1; TRBD1 might be the D (6 bases). The V end was cut by 8 bases, the J end by 6 bases, with 14 bases between. Germline V lookup: CDR1 MDHEN, CDR2 SYDVKM. The CDR3 has 13 amino acids. In DNA form, the CDR3 reads TGTGCCAGCGTCTACCCCAGGGGCAATGAGCAGTTCTTC. Encoded protein: CASVYPRGNEQFF.

This clone was seen only a few times. The chain is built from TRBV5-4 and TRBJ2-7; tentatively, D is TRBD2 (7 bases). Germline CDR1 reads SGHNT; CDR2 reads YYREEE (reference sequence). Trimming took off 1 base at V and 4 bases at J, with 12 bases between the two ends. The CDR3 runs to 14 residues. CDR3: CASSLRGARYEQYF. CDR3 nucleotide sequence: TGTGCCAGCAGCTTGCGGGGGGCGCGGTACGAGCAGTACTTC.